The 15 T cell receptor beta chains given below trace back to one sample, sequenced in a study of blood T cell repertoires in COVID-19. Assay used: immunoSEQ multiplex PCR; TCRdb lists only in-frame clones, some missing. The sample holds over 100,000 clones; about 89% are singletons and the top ten take approximately 5.1%. Material for sequencing was peripheral blood. These receptor sequences come from a human donor in a cohort sampled during active COVID-19.

The chain links TRBV5-1 to TRBJ2-3, with D tentatively TRBD1 (5 bases). V lost 4 bases, J lost 8 bases, and 14 bases lay in between. CDR1 SGHRS and CDR2 YFSETQ come from the germline V gene. The CDR3 totals 13 residues. Here the CDR3 reads CASSEAGYATQYF. DNA of the CDR3: TGCGCCAGCAGCGAGGCAGGGTACGCTACGCAGTATTTT.

This rearrangement joins TRBV30 to TRBJ2-3; 8 positions match TRBD1. The germline V gene encodes CDR1 GTSNPN and CDR2 SVGIG (reference sequence). Trimming cost V 5 bases and J 4 bases; bases outside gene matches: 11. The CDR3 runs to 15 residues. CDR3 in amino acids: CAWDPGQATSDTQYF. DNA of the CDR3: TGTGCCTGGGACCCGGGACAGGCCACCTCAGATACGCAGTATTTT.

The CDR3: CASSWSGVGTDTQYF. The DNA of the CDR3 is TGTGCCAGCAGTTGGAGCGGGGTTGGCACAGATACGCAGTATTTT. This chain joins TRBV28 and TRBJ2-3; 7 bases map to TRBD2. The CDR3 sequence is 15 residues long. Germline V lookup: CDR1 MDHEN, CDR2 SYDVKM. J lost 1 base, V lost 4 bases, and 5 bases had no gene match.

The DNA for the CDR3 is TGTGCCAGCATAACTAGCGGGAGTCACGAGCAGTACTTC. Its translation: CASITSGSHEQYF. The rearrangement links TRBV28 to TRBJ2-7; 11 nucleotides match TRBD2. V was clipped by 7 bases and J by 5 bases; unmatched bases: 4. Germline CDR1 is MDHEN and CDR2 is SYDVKM. The CDR3 is made up of 13 amino acids.

The rearrangement links TRBV7-9 to TRBJ1-1; D possibly corresponds to TRBD1 (5 bases). V lost 5 bases, J lost 1 base, and 14 bases lay in between. CDR1 SEHNR and CDR2 FQNEAQ come from the germline V gene (reference sequence). The CDR3 is 15 amino acids. CDR3 bases: TGTGCCAGCAGCCCCCGGGACTGGGGGAACACTGAAGCTTTCTTT. It translates to CASSPRDWGNTEAFF.

This chain connects TRBV7-9 to TRBJ1-6, with D possibly matching TRBD1 (6 bases). Between the trimmed V and J ends, which lost 4 bases and 12 bases, there was a span of 16 bases. CDR1 is SEHNR and CDR2 is FQNEAQ in the germline V gene (reference sequence). The CDR3 is 14 residues long. The CDR3 reads CASSSGTGGKPLHF. Written as DNA, the CDR3 is TGTGCCAGCAGCTCAGGGACGGGGGGCAAACCCCTCCACTTT.

In nucleotides, the CDR3 is TGTGCCAGCAGCTTAGTAGGGGGAAATGAGCAGTTCTTC. Translation gives CASSLVGGNEQFF. The chain employs TRBV7-2 and TRBJ2-1; possible D gene TRBD1, 6 bases. In germline, CDR1 is SGHTA, CDR2 FQGNSA. The germline V and J ends were trimmed by 1 base and 7 bases, with 8 bases remaining between them. The CDR3 spans 13 residues.

The chain combines TRBV7-9 with TRBJ1-5, with TRBD1 identical over 8 bases. There are 14 residues in the CDR3. V was pared by 5 bases and J by 7 bases, with 7 bases of the junction left unmatched. Germline V gives CDR1 SEHNR, CDR2 FQNEAQ (reference sequence). CDR3 protein: CASSKGQVDQPQHF. Written as DNA, the CDR3 is TGTGCCAGCAGCAAGGGACAGGTCGACCAGCCCCAGCATTTT. Full variable domain (outside the CDR3, taken from reference TRBV7-9 and TRBJ1-5): DTGVSQNPRHKITKRGQNVTFRCDPISEHNRLYWYRQTLGQGPEFLTYFQNEAQLEKSRLLSDRFSAERPKGSFSTLEIQRTEQGDSAMYLCASSKGQVDQPQHFGDGTRLSIL.

The rearrangement links TRBV9 to TRBJ1-4; TRBD1 matches 8 bases. Germline CDR1 reads SGDLS; CDR2 reads YYNGEE. The CDR3 is 13 residues long. Germline trimming cut 0 bases from V and 11 bases from J; bases unmatched to any gene: 3. Here the CDR3 DNA reads TGTGCCAGCAGCGTAGAACAGGGGGGTAAACTGTTTTTT. Residues: CASSVEQGGKLFF.

The chain uses TRBV15 and TRBJ1-4; the D gene is possibly TRBD1 (5 bases). Trimming cost V 11 bases and J 5 bases, with 21 bases left between them. Germline-derived CDR1 and CDR2 are LNHNV and YYDKDF (reference sequence). The CDR3 runs to 15 residues. The CDR3 sequence: CAFTSRGENNEKLFF. CDR3 sequence (DNA): TGTGCCTTCACCAGCCGGGGGGAGAACAATGAAAAACTGTTTTTT.

The V and J genes are TRBV28 and TRBJ2-7; 8 nucleotides line up with TRBD1. CDR1 is MDHEN and CDR2 is SYDVKM in the germline V gene. Trimming cost V 6 bases and J 3 bases; bases outside gene matches: 10. The CDR3 is 15 residues long. CDR3 DNA sequence: TGTGCCAGCAGCCGTACGCGACAGGGGAACTACGAGCAGTACTTC. Translating it yields CASSRTRQGNYEQYF.

This rearrangement joins TRBV10-3 to TRBJ2-7; D might be TRBD1 (6 bases). V lost 5 bases, J lost 0 bases, and 11 bases lay in between. CDR1 is ENHRY and CDR2 is SYGVKD in the germline V gene. The CDR3 sequence is 14 residues long. CDR3 bases: TGTGCCATCAGTCCTGACAGGAACTCCTACGAGCAGTACTTC. It translates to CAISPDRNSYEQYF.

The rearrangement uses TRBV9 and TRBJ1-6; the D gene is possibly TRBD1 (5 bases). CDR1 is SGDLS, CDR2 YYNGEE, per germline. The germline V and J ends were trimmed by 0 bases and 11 bases, with 12 bases remaining between them. The CDR3 contains 14 residues. Written as DNA, the CDR3 is TGTGCCAGCAGCGTAGAAGGGGAGGGAACACCCCTCCACTTT. Translation: CASSVEGEGTPLHF. Combining the CDR3 with reference TRBV9 and TRBJ1-6 gives the whole variable domain DSGVTQTPKHLITATGQRVTLRCSPRSGDLSVYWYQQSLDQGLQFLIQYYNGEERAKGNILERFSAQQFPDLHSELNLSSLELGDSALYFCASSVEGEGTPLHFGNGTRLTVT.

J is TRBJ2-7 and V is TRBV7-2, with D tentatively TRBD2 (6 bases). Trimming took off 5 bases at V and 0 bases at J, with 11 bases between the two ends. From germline, CDR1 is SGHTA and CDR2 FQGNSA. The CDR3 has 14 residues. For the CDR3, the DNA is TGTGCCAGCAGCCCTAGCGCATACTCCTACGAGCAGTACTTC. Protein product: CASSPSAYSYEQYF.

CDR3 sequence: CASSSSRVSQYF. The DNA of the CDR3 is TGTGCCAGCAGTTCCAGCCGGGTTTCGCAGTATTTT. The rearrangement uses TRBV12-3 or TRBV12-4 and TRBJ2-3; unclear D gene. The length of the CDR3 is 12 residues. V was cut by 4 bases and J by 10 bases, with 12 bases left in between.